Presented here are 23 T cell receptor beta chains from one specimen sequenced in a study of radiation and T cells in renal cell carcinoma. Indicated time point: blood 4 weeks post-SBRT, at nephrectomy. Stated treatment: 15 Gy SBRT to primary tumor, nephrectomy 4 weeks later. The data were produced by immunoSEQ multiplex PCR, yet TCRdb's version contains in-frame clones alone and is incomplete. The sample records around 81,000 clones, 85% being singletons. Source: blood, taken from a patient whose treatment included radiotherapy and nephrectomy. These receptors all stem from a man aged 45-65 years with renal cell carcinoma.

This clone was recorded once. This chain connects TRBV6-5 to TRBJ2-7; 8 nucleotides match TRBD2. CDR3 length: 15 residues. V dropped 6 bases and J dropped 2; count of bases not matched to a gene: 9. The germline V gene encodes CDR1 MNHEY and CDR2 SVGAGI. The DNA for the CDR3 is TGTGCCAGCAGCGAGGCTAGCGGGTCCACCTACGAGCAGTACTTC. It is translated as CASSEASGSTYEQYF.

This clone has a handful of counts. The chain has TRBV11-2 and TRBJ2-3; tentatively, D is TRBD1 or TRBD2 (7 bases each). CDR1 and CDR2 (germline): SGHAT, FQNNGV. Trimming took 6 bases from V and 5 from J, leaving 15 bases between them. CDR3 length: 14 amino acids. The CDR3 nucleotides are TGTGCCAGCAGTAAAACAGGGGAGGGAGATACGCAGTATTTT. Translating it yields CASSKTGEGDTQYF.

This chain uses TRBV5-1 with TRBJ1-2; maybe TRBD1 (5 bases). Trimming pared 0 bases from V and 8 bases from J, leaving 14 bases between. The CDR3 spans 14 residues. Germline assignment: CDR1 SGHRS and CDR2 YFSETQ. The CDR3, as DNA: TGCGCCAGCAGCTTGGCGGGGGTCCTGTGGGGCTACACCTTC. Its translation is CASSLAGVLWGYTF.

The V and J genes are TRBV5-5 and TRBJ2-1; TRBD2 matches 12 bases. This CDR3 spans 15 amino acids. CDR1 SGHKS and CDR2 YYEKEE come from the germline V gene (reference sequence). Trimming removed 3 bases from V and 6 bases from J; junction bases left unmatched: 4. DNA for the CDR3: TGTGCCAGCAGCTCTCTAGCGGGAGGGGGCAATGAGCAGTTCTTC. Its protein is CASSSLAGGGNEQFF.

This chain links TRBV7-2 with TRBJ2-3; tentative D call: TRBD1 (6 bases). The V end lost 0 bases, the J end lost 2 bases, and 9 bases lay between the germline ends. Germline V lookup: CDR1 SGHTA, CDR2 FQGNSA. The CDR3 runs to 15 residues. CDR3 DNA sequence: TGTGCCAGCAGCTTAGCTGGGGGCACCACAGATACGCAGTATTTT. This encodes CASSLAGGTTDTQYF.

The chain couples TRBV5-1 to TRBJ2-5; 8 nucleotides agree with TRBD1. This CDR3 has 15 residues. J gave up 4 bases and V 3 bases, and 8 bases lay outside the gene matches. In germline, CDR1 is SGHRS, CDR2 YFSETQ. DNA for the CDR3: TGCGCCAGCAGCTCGGCCGGGACAGGCGGAGAGACCCAGTACTTC. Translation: CASSSAGTGGETQYF.

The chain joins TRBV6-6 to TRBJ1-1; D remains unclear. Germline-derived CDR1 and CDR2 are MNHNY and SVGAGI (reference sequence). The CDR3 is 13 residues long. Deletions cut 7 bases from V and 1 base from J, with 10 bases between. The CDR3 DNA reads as TGTGCCAGCAACCCGGCGGGGAACACTGAAGCTTTCTTT. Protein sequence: CASNPAGNTEAFF.

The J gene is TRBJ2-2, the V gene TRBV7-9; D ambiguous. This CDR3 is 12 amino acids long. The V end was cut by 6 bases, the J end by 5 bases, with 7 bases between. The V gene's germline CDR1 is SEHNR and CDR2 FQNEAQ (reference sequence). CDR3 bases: TGTGCCAGCAGTTCCACGACCGGGGAGCTGTTTTTT. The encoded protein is CASSSTTGELFF.

CDR3 nucleotide sequence: TGTGCCAGCACCCTAGGGGCAGGGACTGAAAAACTGTTTTTT. Translated, it gives CASTLGAGTEKLFF. The rearrangement uses TRBV7-9 and TRBJ1-4, with D maybe TRBD1 (5 bases). This CDR3 has 14 amino acids. V was trimmed by 7 bases and J by 7 bases, leaving 16 bases between them. Germline V CDR1 and CDR2: SEHNR, FQNEAQ (reference sequence).

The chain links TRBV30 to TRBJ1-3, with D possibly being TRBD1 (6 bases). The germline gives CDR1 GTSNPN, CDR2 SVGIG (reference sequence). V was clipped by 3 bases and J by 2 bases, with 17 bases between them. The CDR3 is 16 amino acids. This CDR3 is CAWRGWQGRAGNTIYF. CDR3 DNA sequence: TGTGCCTGGAGGGGATGGCAGGGGAGGGCTGGAAACACCATATATTTT.

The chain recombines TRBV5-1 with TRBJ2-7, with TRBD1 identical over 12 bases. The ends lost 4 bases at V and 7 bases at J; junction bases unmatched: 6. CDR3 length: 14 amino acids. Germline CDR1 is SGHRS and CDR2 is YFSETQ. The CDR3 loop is CASSPGQGAREQYF. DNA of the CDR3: TGCGCCAGCAGCCCGGGACAGGGGGCGCGGGAGCAGTACTTC.

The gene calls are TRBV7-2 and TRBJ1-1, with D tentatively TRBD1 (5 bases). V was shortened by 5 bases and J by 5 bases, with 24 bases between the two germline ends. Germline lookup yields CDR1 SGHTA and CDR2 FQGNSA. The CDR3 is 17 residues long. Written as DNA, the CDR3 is TGTGCCAGCAGCCCGCGCCCTGGGGACTGGGGGGGAACTGAAGCTTTCTTT. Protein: CASSPRPGDWGGTEAFF.

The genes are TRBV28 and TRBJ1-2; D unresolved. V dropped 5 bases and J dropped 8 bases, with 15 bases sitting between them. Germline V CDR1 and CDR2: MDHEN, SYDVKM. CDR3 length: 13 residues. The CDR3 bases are TGTGCCAGCAGTACCTTAATGGAACGCGGCTACACCTTC. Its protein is CASSTLMERGYTF.

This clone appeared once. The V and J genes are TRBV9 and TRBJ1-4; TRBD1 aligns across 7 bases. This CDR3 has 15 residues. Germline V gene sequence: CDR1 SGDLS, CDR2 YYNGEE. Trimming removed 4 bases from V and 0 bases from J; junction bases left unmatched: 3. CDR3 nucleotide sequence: TGTGCCAGCAGCCCCGGGACAGCAACTAATGAAAAACTGTTTTTT. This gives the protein CASSPGTATNEKLFF.

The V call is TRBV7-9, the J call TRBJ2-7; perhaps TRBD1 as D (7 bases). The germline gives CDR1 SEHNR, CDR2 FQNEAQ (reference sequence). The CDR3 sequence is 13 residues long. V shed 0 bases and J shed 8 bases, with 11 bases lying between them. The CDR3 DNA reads TGTGCCAGCAGCTTAGCGGAGGGGGCGCAGCAGTACTTC. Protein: CASSLAEGAQQYF. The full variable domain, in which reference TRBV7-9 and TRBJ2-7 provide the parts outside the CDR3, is DTGVSQNPRHKITKRGQNVTFRCDPISEHNRLYWYRQTLGQGPEFLTYFQNEAQLEKSRLLSDRFSAERPKGSFSTLEIQRTEQGDSAMYLCASSLAEGAQQYFGPGTRLTVT.

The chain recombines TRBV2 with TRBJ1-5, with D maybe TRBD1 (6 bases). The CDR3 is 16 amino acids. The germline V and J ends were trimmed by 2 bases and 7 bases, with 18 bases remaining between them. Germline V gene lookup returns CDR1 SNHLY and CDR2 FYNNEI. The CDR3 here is CASSELGAHEGQPQHF. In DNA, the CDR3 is TGTGCCAGCAGTGAATTGGGGGCCCACGAAGGCCAGCCCCAGCATTTT. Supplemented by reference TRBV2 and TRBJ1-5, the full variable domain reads EPEVTQTPSHQVTQMGQEVILRCVPISNHLYFYWYRQILGQKVEFLVSFYNNEISEKSEIFDDQFSVERPDGSNFTLKIRSTKLEDSAMYFCASSELGAHEGQPQHFGDGTRLSIL.

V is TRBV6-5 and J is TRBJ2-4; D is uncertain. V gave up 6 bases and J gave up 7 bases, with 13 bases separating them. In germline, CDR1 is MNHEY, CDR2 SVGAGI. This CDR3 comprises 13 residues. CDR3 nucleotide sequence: TGTGCCAGCAGCGAAAATAGTAGGAACATTCAGTACTTC. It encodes CASSENSRNIQYF.

CDR3 nucleotides: TGTGCCAGCAGTTATCTCGGGGATTCACCCCTCCACTTT. Its protein product is CASSYLGDSPLHF. The chain links TRBV6-5 to TRBJ1-6; D gene uncertain. Germline V gives CDR1 MNHEY, CDR2 SVGAGI. The CDR3 sequence is 13 residues long. V gave up 3 bases and J gave up 8 bases, with 8 bases separating them.

The CDR3 here is CASSLGTGAQETQYF. CDR3 bases: TGTGCCAGCTCACTGGGGACGGGGGCCCAAGAGACCCAGTACTTC. The rearrangement uses TRBV18 and TRBJ2-5, with D possibly being TRBD1 or TRBD2 (6 bases each). CDR1 KGHSH and CDR2 LQKENI come from the germline V gene. The CDR3 spans 15 residues. V was cut by 4 bases and J by 1 base, with 13 bases left in between. Full variable domain (missing parts from reference TRBV18 and TRBJ2-5): NAGVMQNPRHLVRRRGQEARLRCSPMKGHSHVYWYRQLPEEGLKFMVYLQKENIIDESGMPKERFSAEFPKEGPSILRIQQVVRGDSAAYFCASSLGTGAQETQYFGPGTRLLVL.

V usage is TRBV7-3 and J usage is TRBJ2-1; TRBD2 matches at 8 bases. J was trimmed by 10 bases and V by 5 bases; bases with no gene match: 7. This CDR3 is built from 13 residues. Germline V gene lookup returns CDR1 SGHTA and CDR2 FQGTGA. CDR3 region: CASSVTSVGEQFF. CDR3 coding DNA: TGTGCCAGCAGCGTGACTAGCGTTGGCGAGCAGTTCTTC.

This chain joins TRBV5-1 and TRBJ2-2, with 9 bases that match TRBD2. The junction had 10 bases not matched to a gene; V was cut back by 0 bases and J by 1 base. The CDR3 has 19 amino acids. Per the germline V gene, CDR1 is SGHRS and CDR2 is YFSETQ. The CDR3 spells CASSLGWTAGGENTGELFF. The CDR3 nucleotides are TGCGCCAGCAGCTTGGGGTGGACAGCGGGAGGAGAGAACACCGGGGAGCTGTTTTTT.

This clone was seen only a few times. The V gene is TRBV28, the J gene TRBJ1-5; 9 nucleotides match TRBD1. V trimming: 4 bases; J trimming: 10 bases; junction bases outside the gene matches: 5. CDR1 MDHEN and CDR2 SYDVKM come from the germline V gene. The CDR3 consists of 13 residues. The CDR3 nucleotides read TGTGCCAGCAGTTCGGGACAGGGTGGACCCCAGCATTTT. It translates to CASSSGQGGPQHF.

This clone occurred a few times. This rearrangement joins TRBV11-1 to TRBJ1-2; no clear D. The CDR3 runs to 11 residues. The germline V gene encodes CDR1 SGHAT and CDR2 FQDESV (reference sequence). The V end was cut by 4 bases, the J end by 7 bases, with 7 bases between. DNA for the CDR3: TGTGCCAGCAGCTCCCGCGGTGGCTACACCTTC. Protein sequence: CASSSRGGYTF.